A selection of T cell receptor beta chains follows, all from one sample in a study of Ad26.COV2.S vaccination and SARS-CoV-2 variants. Generated by immunoSEQ multiplex PCR, the TCRdb table keeps only in-frame clones and is missing some. The sample gives 400,000 to 450,000 clones, 90% of which show up once; 4.3% is in the top ten. Sample: peripheral blood, taken in a trial of Ad26.COV2.S vaccine versus placebo. The receptors here all came from a person between 18 and 65 years old who received the Ad26.COV2.S COVID-19 vaccine or a placebo. Each CDR3 is given with its conserved first and last residue. A D gene is named only where the DNA matches it firmly. Part of the rows lack a size; the others show once, few, many or a class for expanded clones.

NA,NA,TRBV6-2/TRBV6-3,TRBJ2-7,CASSPRVPYEQYF,TGTGCCAGCAGTCCCAGGGTCCCCTACGAGCAGTACTTC
few,NA,TRBV7-9,TRBJ1-6,CASSPGVGANNSPLHF,TGTGCCAGCAGCCCCGGGGTAGGGGCGAATAATTCACCCCTCCACTTT
NA,TRBD2,TRBV9,TRBJ2-1,CASSVAGLAGGNEQFF,TGTGCCAGCAGCGTAGCCGGGCTAGCGGGGGGTAATGAGCAGTTCTTC
medium-sized,NA,TRBV6-4,TRBJ2-3,CASSPLEGADTQYF,TGTGCCAGCAGCCCACTAGAAGGGGCAGATACGCAGTATTTT
NA,TRBD2,TRBV19,TRBJ2-2,CASSIWASGSMGTGELFF,TGTGCCAGTAGTATCTGGGCTAGCGGGAGCATGGGCACCGGGGAGCTGTTTTTT
NA,TRBD1,TRBV5-6,TRBJ1-2,CATSQGGYGYTF,TGTGCCACCTCTCAGGGGGGCTATGGCTACACCTTC
NA,TRBD1,TRBV5-1,TRBJ1-1,CASSAQTGGFRNTEAFF,TGCGCCAGCAGCGCTCAGACAGGGGGATTTAGGAACACTGAAGCTTTCTTT
NA,TRBD1,TRBV6-5,TRBJ1-6,CASSSTGPGQGSPLHF,TGTGCCAGCAGTTCCACCGGACCGGGACAGGGTTCACCCCTCCACTTT
NA,NA,TRBV18,TRBJ1-1,CASSPNRNTEAFF,TGTGCCAGCTCACCTAACCGGAACACTGAAGCTTTCTTT
NA,NA,TRBV7-2,TRBJ1-2,CASSPGVGSYGYTF,TGTGCCAGCAGCCCAGGCGTGGGCAGCTATGGCTACACCTTC
NA,NA,TRBV29-1,TRBJ1-1,CSVDTGRGTTEAFF,TGCAGCGTGGATACAGGGAGGGGAACCACTGAAGCTTTCTTT
NA,NA,TRBV6-2/TRBV6-3,TRBJ2-1,CASSYSTDSALEQFF,TGTGCCAGCAGTTACTCAACGGACTCCGCTTTGGAGCAGTTCTTC
once,NA,TRBV11-2,TRBJ1-1,CASSLPGASGVEAFF,TGTGCCAGCAGCTTACCCGGGGCTTCGGGAGTTGAAGCTTTCTTT
NA,TRBD2,TRBV29-1,TRBJ2-5,CSVDSGTSGNQETQYF,TGCAGCGTTGATTCCGGGACTAGCGGGAACCAAGAGACCCAGTACTTC
NA,NA,TRBV9,TRBJ2-7,CASSVDGFAYEQYF,TGTGCCAGCAGCGTAGATGGGTTTGCGTACGAGCAGTACTTC
NA,TRBD1,TRBV29-1,TRBJ1-5,CSVNQGVDQPQHF,TGCAGCGTCAATCAGGGGGTTGATCAGCCCCAGCATTTT
NA,TRBD1,TRBV28,TRBJ1-5,CASSPGGSRPTQHF,TGTGCCAGTTCTCCAGGGGGCTCGAGACCGACCCAGCATTTT
NA,TRBD2,TRBV4-1,TRBJ2-4,CASSDPGLAGAGDIQYF,TGCGCCAGCAGCGACCCGGGACTAGCGGGAGCGGGGGACATTCAGTACTTC
NA,NA,TRBV7-8,TRBJ2-5,CASSLTRETQYF,TGTGCCAGCAGCTTAACCAGGGAGACCCAGTACTTC
NA,NA,TRBV19,TRBJ1-4,CASGVGSNEKLFF,TGTGCCAGCGGAGTGGGGTCTAATGAAAAACTGTTTTTT
NA,TRBD1,TRBV6-5,TRBJ2-7,CASSQTGASSYEQYF,TGTGCCAGCAGTCAGACAGGGGCGAGCTCCTACGAGCAGTACTTC
NA,TRBD1,TRBV30,TRBJ1-3,CAWTFDRAGGNTIYF,TGTGCCTGGACCTTTGACAGGGCTGGTGGAAACACCATATATTTT
NA,NA,TRBV4-3,TRBJ2-2,CASSPATYTGELFF,TGCGCCAGCAGCCCCGCGACTTACACCGGGGAGCTGTTTTTT
NA,TRBD1,TRBV5-6,TRBJ2-7,CASSPRTGGLEQYF,TGTGCCAGCAGCCCTAGGACAGGGGGGCTGGAGCAGTACTTC
NA,TRBD2,TRBV7-2,TRBJ2-1,CASSLLTSGYNEQFF,TGTGCCAGCAGCTTATTGACTAGCGGGTACAATGAGCAGTTCTTC
NA,TRBD1,TRBV7-6,TRBJ2-3,CASSPTGQGEDTQYF,TGTGCCAGCAGCCCCACGGGGCAGGGGGAAGATACGCAGTATTTT
few,TRBD1,TRBV20-1,TRBJ1-1,CSASYQGVNTEAFF,TGCAGTGCCAGTTATCAGGGGGTGAACACTGAAGCTTTCTTT
NA,NA,TRBV11-1,TRBJ2-5,CASSWSTGRERETQYF,TGTGCCAGCAGCTGGAGTACAGGGAGGGAACGAGAGACCCAGTACTTC
NA,TRBD2,TRBV5-1,TRBJ2-7,CASRDVRSGSYEQYF,TGCGCCAGCAGGGATGTTCGTAGCGGGAGCTACGAGCAGTACTTC
NA,TRBD1,TRBV5-1,TRBJ2-3,CASSSTTGGADTQYF,TGCGCCAGCAGCTCTACGACAGGGGGTGCAGATACGCAGTATTTT
NA,TRBD2,TRBV14,TRBJ2-7,CASSQDFAGGPREQYF,TGTGCCAGCAGCCAAGATTTCGCGGGAGGGCCGCGGGAGCAGTACTTC
NA,NA,TRBV5-4,TRBJ2-7,CASSFDQGSREQYF,TGTGCCAGCAGCTTCGATCAGGGTTCGAGGGAGCAGTACTTC
NA,TRBD1,TRBV7-2,TRBJ1-4,CASSQDRGGEKLFF,TGTGCCAGCAGTCAGGACAGGGGAGGTGAAAAACTGTTTTTT
NA,TRBD1,TRBV7-6,TRBJ1-1,CASSLSGTGYTEAFF,TGTGCCAGCAGCTTATCCGGGACAGGGTACACTGAAGCTTTCTTT
NA,TRBD2,TRBV19,TRBJ2-4,CASRGRGGDIQYF,TGTGCCAGCAGAGGGCGGGGAGGGGACATTCAGTACTTC
NA,NA,TRBV11-2,TRBJ1-4,CASSLVPTGLNEKLFF,TGTGCCAGCAGCTTAGTGCCCACAGGGCTTAATGAAAAACTGTTTTTT
NA,TRBD2,TRBV7-9,TRBJ2-1,CASSLGSSGSDNEQFF,TGTGCCAGCAGCTTAGGGTCTAGCGGGTCAGACAATGAGCAGTTCTTC
NA,NA,TRBV11-2,TRBJ2-5,CASSLDSGGGETQYF,TGTGCCAGCAGCTTAGATTCCGGAGGGGGGGAGACCCAGTACTTC
NA,NA,TRBV15,TRBJ2-7,CATSRGGRTETYEQYF,TGTGCCACCAGCAGGGGAGGGAGGACAGAAACCTACGAGCAGTACTTC
NA,NA,TRBV7-7,TRBJ1-5,CASSFPLDGNQPQHF,TGTGCTAGCAGCTTTCCCCTGGACGGTAATCAGCCCCAGCATTTT
NA,TRBD2,TRBV2,TRBJ2-1,CASMERDAPSYNEQFF,TGTGCCAGCATGGAGCGGGACGCCCCCTCCTACAATGAGCAGTTCTTC
NA,NA,TRBV27,TRBJ1-3,CASRELSGNTIYF,TGTGCCAGCCGGGAGCTCTCTGGAAACACCATATATTTT
once,NA,TRBV9,TRBJ1-3,CASSNPLNTGPSGNTIYF,TGTGCCAGCAGCAACCCACTTAATACAGGGCCCTCTGGAAACACCATATATTTT
NA,TRBD1,TRBV29-1,TRBJ2-7,CSASRTGNEQYF,TGCAGCGCTTCCCGGACAGGGAACGAGCAGTACTTC
NA,NA,TRBV29-1,TRBJ2-7,CSVDLQGSYEQYF,TGCAGCGTTGACCTACAGGGTTCCTACGAGCAGTACTTC
NA,NA,TRBV13,TRBJ2-1,CASSPGFGSGNSYNEQFF,TGTGCCAGCAGCCCTGGGTTCGGTAGCGGAAACTCCTACAATGAGCAGTTCTTC